This is a list of T cell receptor beta chains from one sample in a study of response to subunit inactivated influenza vaccine. A single record per CDR3 protein comes from TCRdb applying MiXCR to the RT-PCR reads. The profile shows 700,000 to 800,000 distinct CDR3 sequences, around 20% of them singletons. The sequenced sample was PBMCs from blood, obtained 5 days after vaccination. Receptors were obtained from a man aged 50-59 years who received an inactivated influenza vaccine. CDR3s include the opening cysteine and the closing phenylalanine or tryptophan. The D gene is left open where the match is weak. Only part of the rows carry a size: once, few, many, or a class if the clone is expanded.

>TRBJ2-5|few|TRBV11-1|TRBD1
CASSTQGQGLETQYF
TGTGCCAGCAGCACTCAGGGACAGGGTTTGGAGACCCAGTACTTC
>TRBJ2-3|few|TRBV20-1|TRBD2
CSASRTSVGDTQYF
TGCAGTGCTAGTCGGACTAGCGTGGGAGATACGCAGTATTTT
>TRBJ2-5|few|TRBV5-1|TRBD2
CASSLTSGGRIGETQYF
TGCGCCAGCAGCCTAACTAGCGGGGGCAGAATAGGAGAGACCCAGTACTTC
>TRBJ1-5|-|TRBV7-9|-
CASSPDENQPQHF
TGTGCCAGCAGCCCCGACGAAAATCAGCCCCAGCATTTT
>TRBJ2-4|-|TRBV5-8|-
CASSLDWGLGTKNIQYF
TGTGCCAGCAGCTTGGACTGGGGCCTCGGAACCAAAAACATTCAGTACTTC
>TRBJ1-5|many|TRBV7-9|-
CASSSDGGYYQPQHF
TGTGCCAGCAGCTCCGACGGGGGTTACTATCAGCCCCAGCATTTT
>TRBJ1-3|-|TRBV4-2|-
CASSQALQDSGNTIYF
TGTGCCAGCAGCCAGGCCCTCCAGGACTCTGGAAACACCATATATTTT
>TRBJ2-1|once|TRBV14|-
CASSRPGTYSYNEQFF
TGTGCCAGCAGCCGACCCGGGACTTATTCCTACAATGAGCAGTTCTTC
>TRBJ1-1|-|TRBV4-3|-
CASSQDRPANTEAFF
TGCGCCAGCAGCCAAGACCGGCCAGCGAACACTGAAGCTTTCTTT
>TRBJ1-6|few|TRBV6-5|TRBD1
CASSYSGDRGNSPLHF
TGTGCCAGCAGTTACTCGGGGGACAGGGGAAATTCACCCCTCCACTTT
>TRBJ1-1|-|TRBV20-1|-
CSATQANTEAFF
TGCAGTGCTACCCAGGCGAACACTGAAGCTTTCTTT
>TRBJ2-3|-|TRBV4-3|TRBD2
CASSQVLAGATGADTQYF
TGCGCCAGCAGCCAAGTACTAGCGGGGGCCACAGGGGCAGATACGCAGTATTTT
>TRBJ2-1|-|TRBV7-2|TRBD2
CASSLAVGSGMFNEQFF
TGTGCCAGCAGCTTAGCAGTGGGTAGCGGGATGTTCAATGAGCAGTTCTTC
>TRBJ2-7|-|TRBV6-5|TRBD1
CASSYSRDRLTYEQYF
TGTGCCAGCAGTTACTCGAGGGACAGGTTAACCTACGAGCAGTACTTC
>TRBJ2-7|-|TRBV4-1|TRBD2
CASSQVSGASYEQYF
TGCGCCAGCAGCCAAGTCAGCGGGGCCTCCTACGAGCAGTACTTC
>TRBJ1-1|few|TRBV10-3|-
CAISEGRMNTEAFF
TGTGCCATCAGTGAAGGTCGGATGAACACTGAAGCTTTCTTT
>TRBJ2-7|-|TRBV6-5|-
CASSYSPEGEYEQYF
TGTGCCAGCAGTTACTCGCCGGAGGGGGAATACGAGCAGTACTTC
>TRBJ2-7|-|TRBV5-6|-
CASSLKGLNSYEQYF
TGTGCCAGCAGCTTAAAGGGACTGAACTCCTACGAGCAGTACTTC